The 14 T cell receptor beta chains listed next were all sequenced from one sample in a study of blood T cells in healthy people across ages. PCR was performed a second time for about 7 to 12 cycles using a sample-barcoded 5' primer and a J-beta primer mix. TCRdb reprocessed the 5' RACE reads via MiXCR and lists one record per CDR3 protein. The sample holds about 1.7 million distinct CDR3 sequences; over 25% are singletons and the top ten take roughly 8%. The sequenced material came from blood. The receptors originated from a woman aged 30 to 39 in good health.

This clonotype is a singleton in its sample. This chain links TRBV6-5 with TRBJ1-6; perhaps TRBD1 as D (6 bases). The CDR3 contains 12 residues. Germline loops: CDR1 MNHEY, CDR2 SVGAGI. V was shortened by 6 bases and J by 11 bases, with 11 bases between the two germline ends. The CDR3 DNA reads as TGTGCCAGCAGAAAGGGGGTTACACCCCTCCACTTT. It codes for CASRKGVTPLHF.

There are a few counts of this clonotype. This chain joins TRBV4-1 and TRBJ1-6; perhaps TRBD1 as D (6 bases). With 0 bases removed from V and 8 bases from J, the gap between germline ends came to 11 bases. CDR1 and CDR2 from the germline V gene are MGHRA and YSYEKL. This CDR3 spans 15 amino acids. CDR3 bases: TGCGCCAGCAGCCAAGATGCAGGGGAGGATTCACCCCTCCACTTT. Amino acids: CASSQDAGEDSPLHF.

The rearrangement joins TRBV7-9 to TRBJ2-7, with 10 bases identical to TRBD1. Germline V CDR1 and CDR2: SEHNR, FQNEAQ (reference sequence). This CDR3 is 17 amino acids long. With V trimmed by 4 bases and J by 1 base, 10 bases remained unmatched. The CDR3 region has the DNA TGTGCCAGCAGCTGGGACAGGGGCCAGGGTCTTTCCTACGAGCAGTACTTC. Translation: CASSWDRGQGLSYEQYF.

This clonotype was picked up many times. V and J are TRBV12-3 or TRBV12-4 and TRBJ2-2; 7 bases fit TRBD1. The CDR3 runs 15 residues. The ends lost 4 bases at V and 0 bases at J; junction bases unmatched: 2. The CDR3 region is CASSSGTANTGELFF. The CDR3 nucleotides read TGTGCCAGCAGTTCCGGGACAGCGAACACCGGGGAGCTGTTTTTT.

This clonotype was found a few times. The chain links TRBV18 to TRBJ1-6, with D unclear. V dropped 6 bases and J dropped 1 base, with 10 bases sitting between them. Germline loops: CDR1 KGHSH, CDR2 LQKENI. The CDR3 extends over 15 amino acids. CDR3 DNA sequence: TGTGCCAGCTCCTCCTCGACATCCTATAATTCACCCCTCCACTTT. Residues: CASSSSTSYNSPLHF.

This chain connects TRBV7-2 to TRBJ2-7; D might be TRBD1 or TRBD2, each matching 6 bases. In germline, CDR1 is SGHTA, CDR2 FQGNSA. The V end lost 0 bases, the J end lost 12 bases, and 27 bases lay between the germline ends. This CDR3 has 17 amino acids. The CDR3 DNA is TGTGCCAGCAGCTTAGCCGGGGGCGCCGGTCTCAATAGCCAGCGGTACTTC. Its translation: CASSLAGGAGLNSQRYF.

This clonotype was picked up a small number of times. The CDR3 loop reads CASSPARTRNGETQYF. The CDR3 DNA sequence: TGTGCCAGCAGCCCAGCTAGAACGCGGAATGGAGAGACCCAGTACTTC. This chain links TRBV3-1 with TRBJ2-5; no clear D gene. Germline-derived CDR1 and CDR2 are LGHDT and YNNKEL (reference sequence). The CDR3 runs 16 residues. V lost 4 bases to trimming and J lost 4 bases, with 19 bases between them.

The rearrangement uses TRBV5-5 and TRBJ2-1; D is undetermined. With 1 base removed from V and 10 bases from J, the gap between germline ends came to 21 bases. Germline CDR1 reads SGHKS; CDR2 reads YYEKEE (reference sequence). CDR3 length: 16 amino acids. CDR3 sequence (DNA): TGTGCCAGCAGCTTGCCCAGGTCCTCTACGTACTACGAGCAGTTCTTC. Protein product: CASSLPRSSTYYEQFF. Full variable domain (rest looked up from reference TRBV5-5 and TRBJ2-1): DAGVTQSPTHLIKTRGQQVTLRCSPISGHKSVSWYQQVLGQGPQFIFQYYEKEERGRGNFPDRFSARQFPNYSSELNVNALLLGDSALYLCASSLPRSSTYYEQFFGPGTRLTVL.

This clonotype was seen only a few times. The chain recombines TRBV5-1 with TRBJ2-1; D is perhaps TRBD1 (6 bases). The germline V gene encodes CDR1 SGHRS and CDR2 YFSETQ. This CDR3 has 13 amino acids. V shed 4 bases and J shed 5 bases, with 10 bases lying between them. CDR3 nucleotides: TGCGCCAGCAGCAAAAGACAGGACAATGAGCAGTTCTTC. This sequence encodes CASSKRQDNEQFF.

This clonotype was recorded at least ten times. The rearrangement links TRBV2 to TRBJ1-2; no definite D call. The V gene's germline CDR1 is SNHLY and CDR2 FYNNEI. V was clipped by 3 bases and J by 4 bases, with 12 bases between them. This CDR3 spans 14 amino acids. CDR3 sequence: CASSDGSALYGYTF. The CDR3 nucleotides read TGTGCCAGCAGTGATGGTTCAGCGCTCTATGGCTACACCTTC.

This clonotype was observed at least ten times. The rearrangement links TRBV5-1 to TRBJ2-1, with 9 positions matching TRBD2. The CDR3 totals 14 residues. The germline gives CDR1 SGHRS, CDR2 YFSETQ. V shed 0 bases and J 5 bases; nucleotides not matched to a gene: 0. The CDR3 DNA reads TGCGCCAGCAGCTTGGAGCGGGGGGACAATGAGCAGTTCTTC. It codes for CASSLERGDNEQFF.

The sample holds a few counts of this clonotype. The V and J genes are TRBV30 and TRBJ2-7, with D maybe TRBD2 (6 bases). This CDR3 contains 12 residues. Germline CDR1 and CDR2: GTSNPN and SVGIG (reference sequence). CDR3 sequence: CALEQGGYEQYF. The CDR3 DNA reads as TGTGCATTGGAGCAGGGAGGCTACGAGCAGTACTTC.

This clonotype was counted a few times. The gene calls are TRBV29-1 and TRBJ2-1, with D perhaps TRBD1 (5 bases). Germline loops: CDR1 SQVTM, CDR2 ANQGSEA. This CDR3 spans 13 amino acids. The CDR3 DNA follows: TGCAGTACGATAGGGGCAGAGGCGAATGAGCAGTTCTTC. It translates to CSTIGAEANEQFF.

In this sample, this clonotype turned up many times. V gene TRBV5-1 combines with J gene TRBJ2-7; TRBD1 might be the D (5 bases). The CDR3 consists of 13 residues. CDR1 is SGHRS and CDR2 is YFSETQ in the germline V gene. Trimming removed 7 bases at V and 0 bases at J, with 11 bases between. The CDR3 protein is CASFMQGSYEQYF. The DNA of the CDR3 is TGCGCCAGCTTTATGCAGGGCTCCTACGAGCAGTACTTC.